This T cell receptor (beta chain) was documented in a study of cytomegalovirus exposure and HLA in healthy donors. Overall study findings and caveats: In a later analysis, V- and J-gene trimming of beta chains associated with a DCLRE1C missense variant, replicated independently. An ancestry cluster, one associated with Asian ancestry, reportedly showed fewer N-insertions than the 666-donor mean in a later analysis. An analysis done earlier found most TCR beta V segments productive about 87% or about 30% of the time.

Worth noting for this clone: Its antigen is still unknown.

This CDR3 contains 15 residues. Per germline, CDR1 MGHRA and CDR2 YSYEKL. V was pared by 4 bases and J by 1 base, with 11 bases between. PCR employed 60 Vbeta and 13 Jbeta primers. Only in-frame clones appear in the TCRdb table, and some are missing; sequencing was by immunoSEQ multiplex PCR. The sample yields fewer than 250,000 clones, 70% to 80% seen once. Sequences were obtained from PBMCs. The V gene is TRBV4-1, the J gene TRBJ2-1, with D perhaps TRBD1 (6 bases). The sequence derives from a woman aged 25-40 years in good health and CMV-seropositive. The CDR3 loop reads CASSPPTGSYNEQFF. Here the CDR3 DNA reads TGCGCCAGCAGCCCCCCAACAGGGTCCTACAATGAGCAGTTCTTC.